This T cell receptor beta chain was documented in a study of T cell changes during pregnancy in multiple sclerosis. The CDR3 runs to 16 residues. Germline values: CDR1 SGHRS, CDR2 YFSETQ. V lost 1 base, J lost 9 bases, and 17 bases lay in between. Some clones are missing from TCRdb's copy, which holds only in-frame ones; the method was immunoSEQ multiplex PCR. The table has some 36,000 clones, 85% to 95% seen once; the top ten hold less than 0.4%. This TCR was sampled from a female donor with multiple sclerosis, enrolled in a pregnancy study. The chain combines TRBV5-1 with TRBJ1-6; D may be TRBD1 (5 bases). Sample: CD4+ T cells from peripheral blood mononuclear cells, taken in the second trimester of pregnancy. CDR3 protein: CASSLQSGRVSSPLHF. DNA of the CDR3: TGCGCCAGCAGCTTGCAATCAGGGAGGGTTAGTTCACCCCTCCACTTT.